This TCR beta chain emerged from a study of shared clonotypes between healthy human individuals. Donors were healthy HIV-negative adults without recent acute infections or vaccinations. Germline V CDR1 and CDR2: SGDLS, YYNGEE. The CDR3 extends over 16 amino acids. Trimming cost V 3 bases and J 2 bases, with 18 bases left between them. DNA input for the unsorted PBMC replicate PCRs was 250 to 350 ng, approximately 30,000 T cell genomes. Authors' methods: ImmunoSEQ sequences covered only the junction and lacked quality scores; filtering therefore differed. Libraries were prepared by immunoSEQ multiplex PCR; TCRdb keeps only in-frame clonotypes and omits some of them. The V and J calls and clone size are taken from that table; D and trimming were inferred from the DNA. Here the sample spans roughly 490,000 clones, roughly 85% being singletons.

Sequenced sample: PBMCs. This clonotype was obtained from a woman between 35 and 50 years old in good health. Some clones in this sample may be carry-over from other donors' samples. The genes are TRBV9 and TRBJ2-7; perhaps TRBD2 as D (6 bases). In DNA, the CDR3 is TGTGCCAGCAGCGACGGCGGGACGGTTATCGCCTACGAGCAGTACTTC. This codes for CASSDGGTVIAYEQYF. Supplemented by reference TRBV9 and TRBJ2-7, the full variable domain reads DSGVTQTPKHLITATGQRVTLRCSPRSGDLSVYWYQQSLDQGLQFLIQYYNGEERAKGNILERFSAQQFPDLHSELNLSSLELGDSALYFCASSDGGTVIAYEQYFGPGTRLTVT.